Below, 8 T cell receptor beta chains from the same sample are listed, as sequenced in a study of neoadjuvant anti-PD-1 for oral cavity cancer (dated by TCRdb to about 2021). Interpreted using the paper, the time point label stands for: before neoadjuvant nivolumab. The library was made by the immunoSEQ multiplex PCR assay. Sourced from immuneACCESS, this table was stored by TCRdb with only in-frame sequences that have V and J called. A share of the clones is absent; for the studies checked, an unresolved V gene accounts for under half, and the remainder has no known explanation. A total of around 9,800 clones appear in this sample, over 40% of them only once. The leading ten clones occupy roughly a quarter of the sample. The input for sequencing was tumor tissue, taken before nivolumab (anti-PD-1) treatment. The receptors were gathered from a person between 40 and 85 years old with oral cavity squamous cell carcinoma.

The chain combines TRBV5-6 with TRBJ2-7; D call uncertain. V was shortened by 0 bases and J by 1 base, with 5 bases between the two germline ends. The CDR3 runs to 13 residues. Germline loops: CDR1 SGHDT, CDR2 YYEEEE. This CDR3 is CASSLGASYEQYF. Here the CDR3 DNA reads TGTGCCAGCAGCTTGGGGGCTTCCTACGAGCAGTACTTC.

A note on this clone: At one boundary the junction diverges from the germline segment, which might be a read error. This chain links TRBV25-1 with TRBJ2-1; D perhaps matches TRBD1 (5 bases). Germline lookup yields CDR1 MGHDK and CDR2 SYGVNS. This CDR3 has 13 residues. CDR3 in amino acids: CSRAGNSGNEQFF. The CDR3 nucleotides read TGTTCCAGGGCAGGGAATTCGGGCAATGAGCAGTTCTTC.

This clone was seen a handful of times. The chain couples TRBV18 to TRBJ1-2; D uncertain. Trimming pared 0 bases from V and 10 bases from J, leaving 9 bases between. The germline gives CDR1 KGHSH, CDR2 LQKENI. The CDR3 consists of 12 residues. CDR3 in amino acids: CASSPPVGDYTF. The CDR3, as DNA: TGTGCCAGCTCACCACCGGTCGGGGACTACACCTTC.

This clone appeared once. J is TRBJ1-1 and V is TRBV7-2; 7 bases align to TRBD1. V lost 1 base and J lost 4; bases outside the gene matches: 6. Germline assignment: CDR1 SGHTA and CDR2 FQGNSA. The CDR3 has 15 residues. The DNA of the CDR3 is TGTGCCAGCAGCTTAGGGGACAGACGGTCCACTGAAGCTTTCTTT. Residues: CASSLGDRRSTEAFF.

This clone occurred a few times. V gene TRBV5-4 combines with J gene TRBJ1-2; weak D call: TRBD1 (5 bases). The length of the CDR3 is 12 residues. Deletions cut 0 bases from V and 7 bases from J, with 7 bases between. Germline CDR1 is SGHNT and CDR2 is YYREEE (reference sequence). For the CDR3, the DNA is TGTGCCAGCAGCTTGGGGGACTCTGGCTACACCTTC. This codes for CASSLGDSGYTF.

With respect to this clone: At one boundary the junction diverges from the germline segment, which might be a read error. The chain has TRBV6-5 and TRBJ2-5, with a possible D match to TRBD1 (6 bases). Germline V lookup: CDR1 MNHEY, CDR2 SVGAGI. The CDR3 has 14 amino acids. The CDR3 sequence is CASSNSRGWETQYF. In DNA, the CDR3 is TGTGCCAGCAGTAACTCCAGGGGTTGGGAGACCCAGTACTTC.

This clone is categorized as medium-sized. The gene calls are TRBV9 and TRBJ1-2; 9 nucleotides agree with TRBD1. CDR3 size: 16 residues. V trimming: 4 bases; J trimming: 0 bases; junction bases outside the gene matches: 7. Germline V gene lookup returns CDR1 SGDLS and CDR2 YYNGEE. Here the CDR3 DNA reads TGTGCCAGCAGCCCAACGGGACAGGGTGCTAACTATGGCTACACCTTC. This gives the protein CASSPTGQGANYGYTF.

This chain joins TRBV20-1 and TRBJ2-1; TRBD2 might be the D (6 bases). The CDR3 totals 11 residues. V gave up 0 bases and J gave up 12 bases, with 9 bases separating them. Germline-derived CDR1 and CDR2 are DFQATT and SNEGSKA (reference sequence). The CDR3 reads CSARDQAGQFF. CDR3 sequence (DNA): TGCAGTGCTAGAGATCAAGCGGGGCAGTTCTTC.